This TCR beta chain was observed in a study of T cell repertoires in cytomegalovirus infection. For the study at large: Signatures in public TCR beta sequences pointed to both CMV infection and matching HLA type.

Trimming took 6 bases from V and 2 from J; bases not matched to a gene: 7. The CDR3 loop spans 14 amino acids. Germline values: CDR1 DFQATT, CDR2 SNEGSKA (reference sequence). This clonotype has only a few counts. TCRdb used MiXCR to reprocess the reads, holding one entry per CDR3 protein. This sample has 150,000 or so distinct CDR3 sequences, with approximately 5.9% found just once. This TCR was sampled from a human donor in good health (CMV status not recorded). Some clones in this sample may be carry-over from other donors' samples. The sample consisted of PBMCs. The gene calls are TRBV20-1 and TRBJ2-3; TRBD2 matches 8 bases. The CDR3 DNA reads TGCAGTGCGGCCGCGGGGGGTCCCACAGATACGCAGTATTTT. Translation: CSAAAGGPTDTQYF.